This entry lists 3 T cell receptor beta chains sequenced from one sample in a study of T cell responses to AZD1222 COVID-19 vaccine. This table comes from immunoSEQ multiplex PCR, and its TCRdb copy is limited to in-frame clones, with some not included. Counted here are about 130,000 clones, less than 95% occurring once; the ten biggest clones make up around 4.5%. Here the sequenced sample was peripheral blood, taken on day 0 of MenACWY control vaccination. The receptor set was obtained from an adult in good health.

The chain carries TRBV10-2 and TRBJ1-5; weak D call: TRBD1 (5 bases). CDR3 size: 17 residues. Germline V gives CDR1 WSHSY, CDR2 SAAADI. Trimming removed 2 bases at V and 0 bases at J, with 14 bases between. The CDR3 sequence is CASSEPGGTYSNQPQHF. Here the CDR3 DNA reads TGCGCCAGCAGTGAGCCTGGCGGGACTTATAGCAATCAGCCCCAGCATTTT.

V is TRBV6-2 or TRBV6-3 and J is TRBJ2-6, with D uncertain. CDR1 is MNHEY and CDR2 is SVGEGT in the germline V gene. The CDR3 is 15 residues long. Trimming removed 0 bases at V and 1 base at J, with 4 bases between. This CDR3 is CASSYSASGANVLTF. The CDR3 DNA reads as TGTGCCAGCAGTTACTCCGCATCTGGGGCCAACGTCCTGACTTTC.

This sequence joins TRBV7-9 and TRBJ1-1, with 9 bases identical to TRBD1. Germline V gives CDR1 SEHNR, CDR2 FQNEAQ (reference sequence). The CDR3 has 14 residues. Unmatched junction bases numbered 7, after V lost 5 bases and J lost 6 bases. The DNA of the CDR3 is TGTGCCAGCAGCCTATCGACAGGGGGGGCTGAAGCTTTCTTT. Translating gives CASSLSTGGAEAFF.